This T cell receptor beta chain was recorded in a study of shared clonotypes between healthy human individuals. Clones were sequenced by immunoSEQ multiplex PCR, and TCRdb holds only the in-frame ones, with some missing. The sample carries about 1.1 million clones, approximately 80% recorded once. This clone was counted once. CDR3 length: 15 amino acids. Germline CDR1 SEHNR, CDR2 FQNEAQ (reference sequence). V was trimmed by 5 bases and J by 4 bases, leaving 17 bases between them. The material sequenced was memory CD4+ T cells from PBMCs. Indicated subset: CD45RA-negative fraction. The clonotype comes from a man aged 18 to 30 in good health. Some clones in this sample may be carry-over from other donors' samples. This sequence joins TRBV7-9 and TRBJ2-5; maybe TRBD2 (6 bases). The CDR3 reads CASSSNAGLGETQYF. The DNA of the CDR3 is TGTGCCAGCAGCAGTAACGCGGGGTTGGGAGAGACCCAGTACTTC.